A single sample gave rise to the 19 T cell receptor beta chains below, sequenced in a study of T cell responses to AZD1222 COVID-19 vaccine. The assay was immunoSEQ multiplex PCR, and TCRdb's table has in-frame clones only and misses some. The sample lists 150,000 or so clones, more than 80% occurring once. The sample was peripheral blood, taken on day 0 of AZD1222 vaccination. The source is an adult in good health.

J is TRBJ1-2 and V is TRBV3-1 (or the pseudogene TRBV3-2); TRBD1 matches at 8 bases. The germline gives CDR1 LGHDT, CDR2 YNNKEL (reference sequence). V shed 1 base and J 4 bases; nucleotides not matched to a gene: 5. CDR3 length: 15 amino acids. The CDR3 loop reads CASSQAGQVFYGYTF. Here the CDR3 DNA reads TGTGCCAGCAGCCAAGCGGGACAGGTGTTCTATGGCTACACCTTC.

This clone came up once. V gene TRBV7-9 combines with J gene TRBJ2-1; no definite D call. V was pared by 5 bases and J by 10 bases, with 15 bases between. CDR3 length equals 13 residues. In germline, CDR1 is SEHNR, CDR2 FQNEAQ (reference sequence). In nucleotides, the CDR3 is TGTGCCAGCAGCCTCGGTCCAACCGTCGAGCAGTTCTTC. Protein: CASSLGPTVEQFF.

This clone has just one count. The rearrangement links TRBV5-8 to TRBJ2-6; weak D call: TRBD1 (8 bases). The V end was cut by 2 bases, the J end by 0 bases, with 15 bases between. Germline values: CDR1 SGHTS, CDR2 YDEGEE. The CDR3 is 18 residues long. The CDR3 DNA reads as TGTGCCAGCAGCTTCCCACAGGGGGGGCACTCTGGGGCCAACGTCCTGACTTTC. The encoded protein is CASSFPQGGHSGANVLTF.

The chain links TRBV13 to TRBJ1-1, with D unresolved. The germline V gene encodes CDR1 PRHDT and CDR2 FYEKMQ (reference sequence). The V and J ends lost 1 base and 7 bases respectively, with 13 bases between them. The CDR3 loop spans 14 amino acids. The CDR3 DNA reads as TGTGCCAGCAGCTTAGAGGGCTGGGAGAATGAAGCTTTCTTT. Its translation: CASSLEGWENEAFF.

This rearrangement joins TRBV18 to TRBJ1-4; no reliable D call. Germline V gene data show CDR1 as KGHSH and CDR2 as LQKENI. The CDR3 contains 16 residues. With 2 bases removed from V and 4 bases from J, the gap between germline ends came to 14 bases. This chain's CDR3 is CASSPNGRGVNEKLFF. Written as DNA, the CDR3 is TGTGCCAGCTCACCAAATGGGCGGGGAGTTAATGAAAAACTGTTTTTT.

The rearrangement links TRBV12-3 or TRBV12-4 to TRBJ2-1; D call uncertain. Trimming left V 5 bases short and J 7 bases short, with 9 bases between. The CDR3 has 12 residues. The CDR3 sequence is CASSPPINEQFF. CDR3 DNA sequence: TGTGCCAGCAGTCCCCCCATAAATGAGCAGTTCTTC.

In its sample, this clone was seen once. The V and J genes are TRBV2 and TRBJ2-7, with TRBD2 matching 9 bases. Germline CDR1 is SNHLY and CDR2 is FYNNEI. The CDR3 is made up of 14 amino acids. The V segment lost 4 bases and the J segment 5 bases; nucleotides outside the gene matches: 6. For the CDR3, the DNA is TGTGCCAGCAGTGTGAGCGGGAGGTCTCACGAGCAGTACTTC. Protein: CASSVSGRSHEQYF.

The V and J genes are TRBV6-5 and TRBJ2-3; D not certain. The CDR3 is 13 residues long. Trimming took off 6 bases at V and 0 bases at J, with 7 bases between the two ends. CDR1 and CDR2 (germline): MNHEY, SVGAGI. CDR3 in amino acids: CASRITSTDTQYF. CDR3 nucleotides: TGTGCCAGCAGAATCACTAGCACAGATACGCAGTATTTT.

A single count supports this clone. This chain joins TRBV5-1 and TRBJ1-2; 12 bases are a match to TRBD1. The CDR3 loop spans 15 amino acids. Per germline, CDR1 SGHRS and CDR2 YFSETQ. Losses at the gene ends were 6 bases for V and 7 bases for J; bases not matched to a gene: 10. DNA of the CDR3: TGCGCCAGCACCCCGACCGGGACAGGGGGCCCTGGCTACACCTTC. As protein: CASTPTGTGGPGYTF.

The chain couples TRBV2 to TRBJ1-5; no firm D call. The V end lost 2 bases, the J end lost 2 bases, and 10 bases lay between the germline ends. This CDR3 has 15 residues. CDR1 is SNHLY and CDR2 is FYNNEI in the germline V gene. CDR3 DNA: TGTGCCAGCAGTGAATGGCCGTGGGGCAATCAGCCCCAGCATTTT. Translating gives CASSEWPWGNQPQHF.

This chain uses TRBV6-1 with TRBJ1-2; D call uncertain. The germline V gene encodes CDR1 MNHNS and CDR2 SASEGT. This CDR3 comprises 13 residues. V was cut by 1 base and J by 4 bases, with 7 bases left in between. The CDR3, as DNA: TGTGCCAGCAGTGAAGGGGGTTTCTATGGCTACACCTTC. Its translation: CASSEGGFYGYTF.

The CDR3 here is CASSDEGAEQYF. DNA for the CDR3: TGTGCCAGCAGTGACGAGGGGGCCGAGCAGTACTTC. This chain joins TRBV5-6 and TRBJ2-7; 7 bases fit TRBD1. J lost 6 bases, V lost 5 bases, and 5 bases had no gene match. The germline CDR1 and CDR2 sequences are SGHDT and YYEEEE. This CDR3 has 12 residues.

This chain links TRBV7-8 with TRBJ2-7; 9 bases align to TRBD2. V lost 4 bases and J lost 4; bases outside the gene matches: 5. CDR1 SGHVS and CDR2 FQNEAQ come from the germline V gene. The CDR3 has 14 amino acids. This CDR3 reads CASSSQLAGYEQYF. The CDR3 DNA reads TGTGCCAGCAGCTCACAGCTAGCGGGGTACGAGCAGTACTTC.

Written as DNA, the CDR3 is TGTGCCAGCAGCTTATTCCGGGGGGGGAGTGAAAAACTGTTTTTT. Protein: CASSLFRGGSEKLFF. The chain has TRBV7-8 and TRBJ1-4, with D tentatively TRBD1 (5 bases). CDR3 length: 15 amino acids. The germline gives CDR1 SGHVS, CDR2 FQNEAQ. Trimming removed 2 bases from V and 7 bases from J, with 14 bases in between.

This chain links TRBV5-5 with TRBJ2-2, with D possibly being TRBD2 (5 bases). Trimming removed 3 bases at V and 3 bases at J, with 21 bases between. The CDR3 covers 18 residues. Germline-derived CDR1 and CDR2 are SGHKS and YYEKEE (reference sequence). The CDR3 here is CASSSGDILDGDTGELFF. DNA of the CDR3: TGTGCCAGCAGCTCAGGAGACATACTAGACGGGGACACCGGGGAGCTGTTTTTT.

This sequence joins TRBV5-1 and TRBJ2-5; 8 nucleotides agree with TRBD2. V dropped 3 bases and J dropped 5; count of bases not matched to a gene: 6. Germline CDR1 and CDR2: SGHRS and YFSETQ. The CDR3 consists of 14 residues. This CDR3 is CASSSIAGRETQYF. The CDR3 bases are TGCGCCAGCAGCTCAATAGCGGGAAGGGAGACCCAGTACTTC.

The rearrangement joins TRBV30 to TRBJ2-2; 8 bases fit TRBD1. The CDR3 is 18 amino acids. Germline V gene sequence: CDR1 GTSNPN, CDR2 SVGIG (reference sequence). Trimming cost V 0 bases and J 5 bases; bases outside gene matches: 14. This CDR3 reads CAWSVSETGDLKTGELFF. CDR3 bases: TGTGCCTGGAGTGTATCCGAGACAGGGGACCTAAAGACCGGGGAGCTGTTTTTT.

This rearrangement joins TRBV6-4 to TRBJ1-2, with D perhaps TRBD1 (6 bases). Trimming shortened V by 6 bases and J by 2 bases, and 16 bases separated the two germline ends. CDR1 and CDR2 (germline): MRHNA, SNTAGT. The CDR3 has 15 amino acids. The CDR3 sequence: CASSPRAGGNYGYTF. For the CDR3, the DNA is TGTGCCAGCAGCCCCCGAGCTGGGGGCAACTATGGCTACACCTTC.

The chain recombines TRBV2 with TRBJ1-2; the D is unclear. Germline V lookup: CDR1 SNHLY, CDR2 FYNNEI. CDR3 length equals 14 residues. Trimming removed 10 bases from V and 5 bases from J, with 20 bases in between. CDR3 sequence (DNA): TGTGCCACCCTCTCGGGAGGCCTTGAGTATGGCTACACCTTC. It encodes CATLSGGLEYGYTF.